What follows are 17 T cell receptor beta chains derived from one specimen sequenced in a study of T-cell reconstitution after alpha-beta-depleted transplantation in children. As it was prepared, the TCRbeta library received unique molecular identifiers. A single record per CDR3 protein comes from TCRdb applying MiXCR to the PCR reads. The data show some 500,000 distinct CDR3 sequences, with about 31% seen just once and more than 2% held by the top ten. The sample here was PBMCs from the stem cell graft donor, taken from the stem cell graft. The receptors stem from a human donor who donated a stem cell graft to a child with aplastic anemia.

This clonotype was picked up one time. The chain employs TRBV4-3 and TRBJ2-1; D may be TRBD2 (5 bases). V gave up 4 bases and J gave up 3 bases, with 16 bases separating them. The CDR3 is made up of 16 amino acids. In germline, CDR1 is LGHNA, CDR2 YSLEER. DNA for the CDR3: TGCGCCAGCAGCCGCCTCCTAGGGAGTTACTACAATGAGCAGTTCTTC. It yields the protein CASSRLLGSYYNEQFF.

The chain has TRBV2 and TRBJ1-6; possibly TRBD1 for D (6 bases). The V gene's germline CDR1 is SNHLY and CDR2 FYNNEI. The V and J ends lost 3 bases and 10 bases respectively, with 16 bases between them. This CDR3 contains 15 residues. The CDR3 DNA follows: TGTGCCAGCAGTGATGGGGGGCGCTTAACCTCACCCCTCCACTTT. Protein product: CASSDGGRLTSPLHF. Full variable domain (remainder filled in from reference TRBV2 and TRBJ1-6): EPEVTQTPSHQVTQMGQEVILRCVPISNHLYFYWYRQILGQKVEFLVSFYNNEISEKSEIFDDQFSVERPDGSNFTLKIRSTKLEDSAMYFCASSDGGRLTSPLHFGNGTRLTVT.

CDR3 nucleotide sequence: TGTGCCAGCAGCTTGTACCAAACTAGCGGGAGCTACGAGCAGTACTTC. It yields the protein CASSLYQTSGSYEQYF. V gene TRBV5-5 combines with J gene TRBJ2-7; 11 bases are a match to TRBD2. Germline V CDR1 and CDR2: SGHKS, YYEKEE (reference sequence). V shed 1 base and J 3 bases; nucleotides not matched to a gene: 6. CDR3 size: 16 residues.

This clonotype was seen a single time. The chain employs TRBV27 and TRBJ1-3, with a possible D match to TRBD1 (6 bases). Germline lookup yields CDR1 MNHEY and CDR2 SMNVEV (reference sequence). This CDR3 comprises 17 residues. V shed 5 bases and J shed 0 bases, with 17 bases lying between them. The CDR3 loop reads CASSASVRGYSGNTIYF. DNA for the CDR3: TGTGCCAGCAGTGCCTCTGTCAGGGGATACTCTGGAAACACCATATATTTT.

This clonotype was seen just once. The gene calls are TRBV2 and TRBJ1-3; no firm D call. The CDR3 has 15 amino acids. Per germline, CDR1 SNHLY and CDR2 FYNNEI. The V and J ends lost 4 bases and 0 bases respectively, with 10 bases between them. The CDR3 DNA reads as TGTGCCAGCAGTGCGGGGTGGGACTCTGGAAACACCATATATTTT. Amino acid sequence: CASSAGWDSGNTIYF.

The V and J genes are TRBV29-1 and TRBJ2-1; a weak D match, TRBD2 (5 bases). CDR1 and CDR2 from the germline V gene are SQVTM and ANQGSEA. V lost 5 bases to trimming and J lost 3 bases, with 11 bases between them. This CDR3 is 13 amino acids long. CDR3 DNA: TGCAGCGTTACAGCGGATCACTACAATGAGCAGTTCTTC. Its translation: CSVTADHYNEQFF.

The rearrangement joins TRBV18 to TRBJ1-1, with a possible D match to TRBD1 (5 bases). V lost 6 bases to trimming and J lost 1 base, with 12 bases between them. The CDR3 contains 14 residues. The germline CDR1 and CDR2 sequences are KGHSH and LQKENI. CDR3 nucleotides: TGTGCCAGCTCCCCTGGGGGGAGGAACACTGAAGCTTTCTTT. Translation gives CASSPGGRNTEAFF.

The sample holds a few counts of this clonotype. The CDR3 DNA reads TGTGCCAGCAGTTGGGGTGTCCAAGAGACCCAGTACTTC. Translating gives CASSWGVQETQYF. This rearrangement joins TRBV6-5 to TRBJ2-5; D gene uncertain. Germline values: CDR1 MNHEY, CDR2 SVGAGI. The length of the CDR3 is 13 residues. V lost 4 bases to trimming and J lost 1 base, with 7 bases between them.

This clonotype was found once. The chain has TRBV12-3 or TRBV12-4 and TRBJ1-5; a possible D gene is TRBD1 (6 bases). V dropped 3 bases and J dropped 4 bases, with 22 bases sitting between them. The CDR3 totals 18 residues. The CDR3 nucleotides read TGTGCCAGCAGTTTTCCAACCTTGACAGGTTTGGTTAATCAGCCCCAGCATTTT. This translates into CASSFPTLTGLVNQPQHF.

This clonotype turned up a few times. The J gene is TRBJ2-3, the V gene TRBV20-1; the D is unclear. V was trimmed by 5 bases and J by 4 bases, leaving 16 bases between them. The CDR3 runs to 14 residues. CDR1 DFQATT and CDR2 SNEGSKA come from the germline V gene (reference sequence). The chain's CDR3 is CSAPHLPQADTQYF. In nucleotides, the CDR3 is TGCAGTGCTCCTCACCTACCCCAGGCAGATACGCAGTATTTT.

The chain uses TRBV14 and TRBJ1-2, with 11 bases identical to TRBD1. The CDR3 is 13 amino acids. Germline-derived CDR1 and CDR2 are SGHDN and FVKESK. Germline trimming cut 7 bases from V and 5 bases from J; bases unmatched to any gene: 3. CDR3 sequence reads: CASTRDRGYGYTF. The CDR3 DNA reads TGTGCCAGCACCCGGGACAGGGGGTATGGCTACACCTTC.

This clonotype was detected a few times. V usage is TRBV7-8 and J usage is TRBJ2-1; 13 bases map to TRBD2. V trimming: 5 bases; J trimming: 4 bases; junction bases outside the gene matches: 8. Germline-derived CDR1 and CDR2 are SGHVS and FQNEAQ. This CDR3 spans 17 amino acids. The CDR3: CASSRLAGGPGYNEQFF. The CDR3 DNA reads as TGTGCCAGCAGCAGACTAGCGGGAGGACCTGGGTACAATGAGCAGTTCTTC.

J is TRBJ2-1 and V is TRBV4-2; possibly TRBD1 for D (6 bases). CDR3 length: 15 amino acids. Per germline, CDR1 LGHNA and CDR2 YNFKEQ. V lost 4 bases and J 0 bases, leaving 10 bases between the germline ends. CDR3 DNA sequence: TGTGCCAGCAGCCGCCGGGACAACTCCTACAATGAGCAGTTCTTC. Its protein product is CASSRRDNSYNEQFF.

This clonotype was counted a few times. The rearrangement uses TRBV7-9 and TRBJ2-7, with 13 bases aligning to TRBD2. Germline assignment: CDR1 SEHNR and CDR2 FQNEAQ (reference sequence). The length of the CDR3 is 16 residues. J was trimmed by 2 bases and V by 3 bases; bases with no gene match: 4. The CDR3: CASSFGTSGAPYEQYF. The CDR3 nucleotides read TGTGCCAGCAGCTTCGGGACTAGCGGGGCGCCCTACGAGCAGTACTTC.

This clonotype was observed many times. The chain recombines TRBV27 with TRBJ2-1; D gene uncertain. Germline CDR1 is MNHEY and CDR2 is SMNVEV (reference sequence). V was trimmed by 2 bases and J by 8 bases, leaving 4 bases between them. The CDR3 contains 11 residues. CDR3 sequence: CASSLADEQFF. CDR3 coding DNA: TGTGCCAGCAGTTTAGCGGATGAGCAGTTCTTC.

DNA for the CDR3: TGCGCCAGCAGCCCTGAAGGAGAGCTATCCTACAATGAGCAGTTCTTC. It specifies CASSPEGELSYNEQFF. The rearrangement uses TRBV5-1 and TRBJ2-1, with no clear D. The CDR3 is 16 residues long. The V and J ends lost 4 bases and 1 base respectively, with 15 bases between them. Germline V gene data show CDR1 as SGHRS and CDR2 as YFSETQ.

J is TRBJ2-3 and V is TRBV27; maybe TRBD2 (5 bases). Germline CDR1 reads MNHEY; CDR2 reads SMNVEV (reference sequence). Trimming removed 10 bases at V and 4 bases at J, with 18 bases between. The CDR3 contains 14 residues. CDR3 in amino acids: CATRSSGRADTQYF. CDR3 in DNA: TGTGCCACCCGCAGCAGCGGTAGAGCAGATACGCAGTATTTT.